This record looks at one T cell receptor beta chain sequence and its context. The CDR3 extends over 15 amino acids. Germline values: CDR1 SGHTA, CDR2 FQGTGA. V shed 3 bases and J shed 6 bases, with 15 bases lying between them. With 60 Vbeta and 13 Jbeta primers, the PCR was carried out. The assay was immunoSEQ multiplex PCR, and TCRdb's table has in-frame clones only and misses some. The sample lists 90,000 to 150,000 clones; 70% to 85% were seen once. These data come from a study of cytomegalovirus exposure and HLA in healthy donors. The records omit this donor's CMV serostatus. This chain links TRBV7-3 with TRBJ2-1; D perhaps matches TRBD2 (6 bases). The sequence was collected from a human donor in good health. Sequenced: PBMCs. CDR3 protein: CASSFSGGPGNEQFF. CDR3 sequence (DNA): TGTGCCAGCAGCTTTAGCGGTGGGCCTGGCAATGAGCAGTTCTTC.